This T cell receptor beta chain was recorded in a study of blood T cell repertoires in COVID-19. About the research overall: PBMCs, B-cell-depleted T cells, or T cells provided the cDNA or gDNA that made up the material.

Here immunoSEQ multiplex PCR was the method, and the copy in TCRdb shows in-frame clones only, minus some. Among about 230,000 clones listed, more than 70% were seen once. In germline, CDR1 is MNHEY, CDR2 SVGAGI. V shed 7 bases and J shed 8 bases, with 17 bases lying between them. This CDR3 comprises 13 residues. The sequence was collected from a woman in her forties with acute COVID-19. The chain couples TRBV6-5 to TRBJ1-2; D ambiguous. Sequencing used PBMCs or T cells enriched from blood (not recorded which). The CDR3 coding sequence is TGTGCCAGCAACGAGGGAGGGTTAGGGGGCTACACCTTC. Translating gives CASNEGGLGGYTF.